These 7 T cell receptor beta chains originate from one sample sequenced in a study of blood T cells in healthy people across ages. It was with a sample-barcoded 5' primer and a J-beta primer mix that a second PCR of roughly 6 to 11 cycles was run. TCRdb recomputed calls from the 5' RACE reads with MiXCR, one row per CDR3 protein. Among 550,000 to 750,000 distinct CDR3 sequences, 20% to 25% were seen once, and the ten largest hold 3.6%. The source material was blood. These receptors came from a man between 65 and 85 years old in good health.

The chain has TRBV10-3 and TRBJ1-5; possible D gene TRBD1, 5 bases. Germline CDR1 ENHRY, CDR2 SYGVKD. V lost 0 bases and J 2 bases, leaving 8 bases between the germline ends. The CDR3 runs 15 residues. For the CDR3, the DNA is TGTGCCATCAGTGAGTCGGGGCAGGGCAATCAGCCCCAGCATTTT. This sequence encodes CAISESGQGNQPQHF.

There are a few counts of this clonotype. A read error may account for a junction end that differs from germline. The V and J genes are TRBV2 and TRBJ2-5; 9 bases line up with TRBD1. The J call may be in error: the DNA end matches TRBJ2-1 better. Germline assignment: CDR1 SNHLY and CDR2 FYNNEI. The CDR3 spans 13 residues. CDR3: CASNLQGANGQFF. In nucleotides, the CDR3 is TGTGCCAGCAACCTACAGGGGGCCAATGGGCAGTTCTTC.

V and J are TRBV4-3 and TRBJ2-3; D tentatively reads TRBD1 or TRBD2 (5 bases each). This CDR3 spans 18 amino acids. Per germline, CDR1 LGHNA and CDR2 YSLEER. Between the trimmed V and J ends, which lost 4 bases and 2 bases, there was a span of 22 bases. The DNA of the CDR3 is TGCGCCAGCAGCCCCTACACTTTACTCCGGGGCGTCACAGATACGCAGTATTTT. It is translated as CASSPYTLLRGVTDTQYF.

This clonotype occurred a few times. At one boundary the junction diverges from the germline segment, which might be a read error. The rearrangement links TRBV6-1 to TRBJ1-1, with D hard to call. This CDR3 is built from 12 residues. Germline V gives CDR1 MNHNS, CDR2 SASEGT. DNA for the CDR3: TGTGCCAGTAGTGAATCGCAGAGTAGAGCTTTCTTT. It specifies CASSESQSRAFF.

V and J are TRBV28 and TRBJ1-2, with TRBD1 matching 7 bases. Trimming removed 1 base from V and 4 bases from J; junction bases left unmatched: 3. Germline CDR1 and CDR2: MDHEN and SYDVKM. The CDR3 is 14 residues long. Here the CDR3 reads CASSLSRGGYGYTF. In nucleotides, the CDR3 is TGTGCCAGCAGTTTATCCAGGGGGGGCTATGGCTACACCTTC.

This clonotype was seen a few times. This rearrangement joins TRBV20-1 to TRBJ2-1; 7 bases line up with TRBD2. Germline CDR1 and CDR2: DFQATT and SNEGSKA (reference sequence). The CDR3 is 16 residues long. Unmatched junction bases numbered 8, after V lost 3 bases and J lost 0 bases. The CDR3 here is CSASLREGPSYNEQFF. In DNA, the CDR3 is TGCAGTGCTAGCTTAAGGGAGGGCCCCTCCTACAATGAGCAGTTCTTC.

This chain joins TRBV6-1 and TRBJ1-1, with TRBD1 matching over 7 bases. Germline V gives CDR1 MNHNS, CDR2 SASEGT. CDR3 size: 16 residues. Losses at the gene ends were 3 bases for V and 5 bases for J; bases not matched to a gene: 12. The CDR3 DNA sequence: TGTGCCAGCAGTGATGAACCGCTGGGACAGATGACTGAAGCTTTCTTT. It codes for CASSDEPLGQMTEAFF.